The clone carrying this T cell receptor beta chain appeared a single time. Its cognate antigen is unknown. Some clones are missing from TCRdb's copy, which holds only in-frame ones; the method was immunoSEQ multiplex PCR. The table has about 280,000 clones, 70% to 90% seen once. This specimen comes from a study of cytomegalovirus exposure and HLA in healthy donors. Study-wide findings and caveats: Published work reported that the classifier diagnosed cytomegalovirus status with high specificity and sensitivity. The tendency of first-cohort TCR clusters to co-occur in the 120 or so validation repertoires was identified by a subsequent analysis. The study listed 164 cytomegalovirus-associated TCR beta chains.

CDR1 and CDR2 (germline): LNHDA, SQIVND (reference sequence). CDR3 length: 14 residues. V dropped 1 base and J dropped 4 bases, with 10 bases sitting between them. Sequencing was done on a sample of PBMCs. This clonotype was obtained from a young woman in good health and CMV-seronegative. The rearrangement joins TRBV19 to TRBJ1-2; D not certain. In DNA form, the CDR3 reads TGTGCCAGTAGTATAGCTCGCCAGGCCTATGGCTACACCTTC. This codes for CASSIARQAYGYTF.